Described below is a single TCR beta chain sequence and its context. The data derive from a study of shared clonotypes between healthy human individuals. The method was immunoSEQ multiplex PCR; TCRdb's version includes in-frame clones alone and lacks a portion of them. The sample consists of about 1.5 million clones, approximately 98% of them appearing once. V was clipped by 6 bases and J by 1 base, with 11 bases between them. Germline V gives CDR1 ENHRY, CDR2 SYGVKD. The CDR3 runs to 14 residues. The CD4+ fraction was divided into a CD45RA+ naive subset and a CD45RA-negative memory subset. J is TRBJ2-3 and V is TRBV10-3, with D possibly matching TRBD1 (6 bases). The sequence came from a man under 40 in good health. Sequenced material: naive CD4+ T cells sorted from blood. Documented subset: CD45RA+ positively selected. The CDR3 DNA sequence: TGTGCCATCAGGCTACGACAGGGCACAGATACGCAGTATTTT. This translates into CAIRLRQGTDTQYF.